The 8 T cell receptor beta chains listed next were all sequenced from one sample in a study of cytotoxic CD8 clonotypes in ibrutinib-treated CLL. Profiling relied on immunoSEQ multiplex PCR, and the TCRdb table lists in-frame clones only, not all of them. Here the sample spans roughly 180,000 clones, about 72% being singletons. The input for sequencing was PBMCs, taken after 24 months of ibrutinib treatment. All receptors derive from a human donor with chronic lymphocytic leukemia.

The gene calls are TRBV15 and TRBJ1-4; TRBD1 aligns across 7 bases. This CDR3 contains 14 residues. J was trimmed by 8 bases and V by 5 bases; bases with no gene match: 8. Germline V gene sequence: CDR1 LNHNV, CDR2 YYDKDF (reference sequence). The CDR3 region is CATSVDRRKEKLFF. The CDR3 region has the DNA TGTGCCACCAGCGTGGACAGGAGAAAGGAAAAACTGTTTTTT.

V usage is TRBV28 and J usage is TRBJ1-4; TRBD1 is a possible D gene (5 bases). V dropped 3 bases and J dropped 4 bases, with 12 bases sitting between them. The CDR3 consists of 15 residues. Germline CDR1 MDHEN, CDR2 SYDVKM. The CDR3 region has the DNA TGTGCCAGCAGTTTTGGTGGAGGGGATAATGAAAAACTGTTTTTT. This translates into CASSFGGGDNEKLFF.

The chain is built from TRBV5-4 and TRBJ2-7; a possible D gene is TRBD2 (6 bases). Germline CDR1 SGHNT, CDR2 YYREEE (reference sequence). Trimming left V 2 bases short and J 0 bases short, with 9 bases between. The CDR3 contains 14 residues. The CDR3: CASSLGTLSYEQYF. DNA of the CDR3: TGTGCCAGCAGCTTAGGGACTCTCTCCTACGAGCAGTACTTC.

The rearrangement links TRBV4-3 to TRBJ2-1; possible D gene TRBD1, 5 bases. Germline V CDR1 and CDR2: LGHNA, YSLEER. CDR3 size: 15 residues. The V gene lost 2 bases and the J gene lost 4 bases, with 12 bases spanning the gap. The CDR3 nucleotides are TGCGCCAGCAGCCAATCTAGGACACCTTACAATGAGCAGTTCTTC. It encodes CASSQSRTPYNEQFF.

This CDR3 is CATSRAATDTQYF. The CDR3 nucleotides are TGTGCCACCAGCAGAGCCGCTACAGATACGCAGTATTTT. The chain is built from TRBV15 and TRBJ2-3; D gene ambiguous. The CDR3 consists of 13 residues. Germline CDR1 is LNHNV and CDR2 is YYDKDF (reference sequence). Between the trimmed V and J ends, which lost 1 base and 3 bases, there was a span of 5 bases.

The V call is TRBV4-3, the J call TRBJ1-2; D is unclear. CDR3 length: 16 amino acids. Germline CDR1 and CDR2: LGHNA and YSLEER. With 1 base removed from V and 4 bases from J, the gap between germline ends came to 16 bases. CDR3 sequence reads: CASSQGLERSGYGYTF. The DNA for the CDR3 is TGCGCCAGCAGCCAAGGCTTGGAAAGGAGCGGCTATGGCTACACCTTC.

The genes are TRBV6-5 and TRBJ2-7; maybe TRBD2 (6 bases). V lost 11 bases and J 2 bases, leaving 19 bases between the germline ends. The CDR3 has 14 amino acids. Germline CDR1 reads MNHEY; CDR2 reads SVGAGI. In nucleotides, the CDR3 is TGTGCCGGAGGACTAAGGGCGTCAGCCTACGAGCAGTACTTC. Protein product: CAGGLRASAYEQYF.

The genes are TRBV9 and TRBJ2-7; D might be TRBD2 (5 bases). CDR3 length equals 12 residues. Germline V gene data show CDR1 as SGDLS and CDR2 as YYNGEE. V lost 6 bases and J lost 4, with 11 bases in between. The CDR3 reads CASKGSGYEQYF. CDR3 nucleotide sequence: TGTGCCAGCAAAGGGTCGGGGTACGAGCAGTACTTC.